This paragraph reports one T cell receptor beta chain. This entry is derived from a study of sequential checkpoint blockade in melanoma. Study information: Patients were randomized 1:1 to nivolumab-then-ipilimumab or ipilimumab-then-nivolumab first-line.

Sample treatment: randomized to nivolumab then ipilimumab (arm A) or the reverse (arm B). PBMC sorting kept live CD3+CD8+ cells without CD19 or CD56. TCRdb keeps only in-frame clones here, not all; method: immunoSEQ multiplex PCR. Of around 13,000 clones listed, 70% to 85% are singletons. CDR3 size: 14 residues. V lost 7 bases, J lost 6 bases, and 19 bases lay in between. Germline V lookup: CDR1 MGHRA, CDR2 YSYEKL. This TCR came from a human donor with melanoma. The sample in question was CD8+ T cells sorted from blood (inferred from file names), obtained from a patient given nivolumab and ipilimumab in sequence. The rearrangement joins TRBV4-1 to TRBJ2-7, with a weak D call TRBD1 (6 bases). CDR3 protein: CASNRIGGLGEQYF. CDR3 sequence (DNA): TGCGCCAGCAATCGGATAGGGGGTCTGGGCGAGCAGTACTTC.